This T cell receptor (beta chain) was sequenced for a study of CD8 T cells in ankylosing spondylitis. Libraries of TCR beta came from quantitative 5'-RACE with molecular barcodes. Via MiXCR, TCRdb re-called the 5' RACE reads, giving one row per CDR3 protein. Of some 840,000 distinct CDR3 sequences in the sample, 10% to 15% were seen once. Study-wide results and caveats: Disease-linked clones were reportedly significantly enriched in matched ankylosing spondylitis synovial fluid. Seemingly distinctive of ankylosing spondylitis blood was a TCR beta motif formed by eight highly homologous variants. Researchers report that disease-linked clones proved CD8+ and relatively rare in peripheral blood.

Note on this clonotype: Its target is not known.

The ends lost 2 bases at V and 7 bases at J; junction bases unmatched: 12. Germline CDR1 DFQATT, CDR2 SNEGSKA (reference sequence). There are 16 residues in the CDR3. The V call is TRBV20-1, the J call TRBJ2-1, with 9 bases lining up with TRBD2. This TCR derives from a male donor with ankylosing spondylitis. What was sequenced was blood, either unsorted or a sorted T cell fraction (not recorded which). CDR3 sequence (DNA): TGCAGTGCTAGATCCAAAAGGGCTAGCGGGATAAATGAGCAGTTCTTC. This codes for CSARSKRASGINEQFF.